These 30 T cell receptor beta chains were sequenced from one sample in a study of cytomegalovirus exposure and HLA in healthy donors (dated by TCRdb to about 2017). The library was prepared using the immunoSEQ multiplex PCR assay. Drawn from immuneACCESS, this table holds only the in-frame rearrangements with V and J called that TCRdb kept. Clones are partly lost; checked studies trace under half to an unresolved V gene and leave the rest unexplained. The table for this sample lists about 130,000 clones; 88% of them were counted only once. The top ten hold roughly 1.4% of the sample. The source material was PBMCs. These receptor sequences come from a man aged 25 to 40 in good health and CMV-seronegative.

J is TRBJ2-7 and V is TRBV5-1; D uncertain. The germline gives CDR1 SGHRS, CDR2 YFSETQ. V was shortened by 0 bases and J by 0 bases, with 7 bases between the two germline ends. CDR3 length: 14 amino acids. The CDR3 DNA reads as TGCGCCAGCAGCTTGGAATCTACCTCCTACGAGCAGTACTTC. Translated, it gives CASSLESTSYEQYF.

This rearrangement joins TRBV2 to TRBJ1-6; D not certain. Between the trimmed V and J ends, which lost 6 bases and 7 bases, there was a span of 16 bases. Germline V CDR1 and CDR2: SNHLY, FYNNEI. There are 15 residues in the CDR3. CDR3 loop: CASRPRIQINSPLHF. In DNA, the CDR3 is TGTGCCAGCAGACCTAGGATCCAGATAAATTCACCCCTCCACTTT.

The chain couples TRBV29-1 to TRBJ2-3, with TRBD1 as a possible D gene (6 bases). The CDR3 extends over 15 amino acids. V lost 7 bases and J 2 bases, leaving 19 bases between the germline ends. The germline V gene has CDR1 SQVTM and CDR2 ANQGSEA. The CDR3 DNA is TGCAGCGCATGGATGTTTGGGGGCAACACAGATACGCAGTATTTT. This encodes CSAWMFGGNTDTQYF.

This chain links TRBV15 with TRBJ2-1, with D perhaps TRBD2 (6 bases). The CDR3 extends over 18 amino acids. The V gene's germline CDR1 is LNHNV and CDR2 YYDKDF (reference sequence). Trimming removed 5 bases at V and 2 bases at J, with 22 bases between. The CDR3 sequence: CATSGTKQLARTYNEQFF. Written as DNA, the CDR3 is TGTGCCACCAGCGGCACCAAACAACTAGCCAGAACCTACAATGAGCAGTTCTTC.

For the CDR3, the DNA is TGTGCCAGCAGCCTCGACAGGGGGTTGGACGAGCAGTACTTC. It yields the protein CASSLDRGLDEQYF. The chain has TRBV7-9 and TRBJ2-7; 9 positions agree with TRBD1. Germline loops: CDR1 SEHNR, CDR2 FQNEAQ (reference sequence). The CDR3 has 14 residues. J gave up 5 bases and V 5 bases, and 7 bases lay outside the gene matches.

In its sample, this clone was seen once. V and J are TRBV7-2 and TRBJ2-3, with D unclear. The CDR3 has 14 amino acids. With 3 bases removed from V and 1 base from J, the gap between germline ends came to 8 bases. Per germline, CDR1 SGHTA and CDR2 FQGNSA. CDR3 sequence reads: CASSFGPGTDTQYF. CDR3 sequence (DNA): TGTGCCAGCAGCTTCGGTCCGGGCACAGATACGCAGTATTTT.

This sequence joins TRBV5-5 and TRBJ1-2; D remains unclear. The V end lost 4 bases, the J end lost 4 bases, and 14 bases lay between the germline ends. The CDR3 has 14 residues. Germline-derived CDR1 and CDR2 are SGHKS and YYEKEE (reference sequence). In DNA, the CDR3 is TGTGCCAGCAGCCCTGGAGGGCCTGGCTATGGCTACACCTTC. Amino acids: CASSPGGPGYGYTF.

V usage is TRBV7-2 and J usage is TRBJ2-3; D not resolved. In germline, CDR1 is SGHTA, CDR2 FQGNSA. The CDR3 consists of 12 residues. Trimming stripped 4 bases from V and 4 bases from J, with 6 bases between. CDR3 sequence (DNA): TGTGCCAGCAGCTCCTTTCCAGATACGCAGTATTTT. Its protein is CASSSFPDTQYF.

This clone was observed a single time. The gene calls are TRBV14 and TRBJ2-5, with a weak D call TRBD2 (5 bases). Looked up from germline, CDR1 is SGHDN and CDR2 is FVKESK. Trimming pared 1 base from V and 5 bases from J, leaving 20 bases between. The CDR3 consists of 17 residues. This CDR3 is CASSQALREPRGETQYF. In DNA form, the CDR3 reads TGTGCCAGCAGCCAAGCCCTTCGCGAACCCAGAGGGGAGACCCAGTACTTC.

In this sample, this clone turned up once. CDR3 region: CSVWDRKNIQYF. The CDR3, as DNA: TGCAGCGTTTGGGACAGAAAAAACATTCAGTACTTC. This chain uses TRBV29-1 with TRBJ2-4, with 7 bases aligning to TRBD1. V lost 5 bases and J lost 4; bases outside the gene matches: 2. CDR1 SQVTM and CDR2 ANQGSEA come from the germline V gene. The CDR3 spans 12 residues.

The V gene is TRBV30, the J gene TRBJ2-4; 7 bases map to TRBD1. J lost 7 bases, V lost 1 base, and 7 bases had no gene match. CDR1 and CDR2 (germline): GTSNPN, SVGIG (reference sequence). CDR3 length: 14 residues. The CDR3 sequence: CAWSATTGRNIQYF. The DNA for the CDR3 is TGTGCCTGGAGTGCGACGACAGGGCGGAACATTCAGTACTTC. Looking up the rest from reference TRBV30 and TRBJ2-4 gives the full variable domain: SQTIHQWPATLVQPVGSPLSLECTVEGTSNPNLYWYRQAAGRGLQLLFYSVGIGQISSEVPQNLSASRPQDRQFILSSKKLLLSDSGFYLCAWSATTGRNIQYFGAGTRLSVL.

The rearrangement links TRBV7-9 to TRBJ2-2; tentatively, D is TRBD2 (6 bases). CDR3 length: 13 residues. V lost 3 bases, J lost 7 bases, and 9 bases lay in between. From germline, CDR1 is SEHNR and CDR2 FQNEAQ (reference sequence). The CDR3 DNA reads TGTGCCAGCAGCTTCCGCGGGGTCGGGGAGCTGTTTTTT. Translated: CASSFRGVGELFF.

V and J are TRBV18 and TRBJ1-2, with D perhaps TRBD1 (5 bases). The CDR3 contains 12 residues. The germline V gene has CDR1 KGHSH and CDR2 LQKENI. Trimming removed 3 bases from V and 8 bases from J, with 10 bases in between. In DNA form, the CDR3 reads TGTGCCAGCTCACCTCAGGGTACGGGCTACACCTTC. Amino acids: CASSPQGTGYTF.

The chain recombines TRBV15 with TRBJ2-3, with no clear D. Germline CDR1 reads LNHNV; CDR2 reads YYDKDF (reference sequence). With 3 bases removed from V and 2 bases from J, the gap between germline ends came to 12 bases. The CDR3 consists of 15 residues. The CDR3: CATSSTGLNTDTQYF. The CDR3 DNA reads as TGTGCCACCAGCAGTACGGGTTTGAACACAGATACGCAGTATTTT.

V and J are TRBV4-3 and TRBJ2-7; D unresolved. Germline V gives CDR1 LGHNA, CDR2 YSLEER. V was cut by 4 bases and J by 4 bases, with 14 bases left in between. There are 14 residues in the CDR3. The CDR3 here is CASSPYGGSYEQYF. CDR3 sequence (DNA): TGCGCCAGCAGCCCTTATGGCGGATCTTACGAGCAGTACTTC.

The chain employs TRBV7-2 and TRBJ1-1; 7 bases map to TRBD1. This CDR3 region has 15 residues. Trimming removed 5 bases from V and 6 bases from J; junction bases left unmatched: 12. Germline CDR1 and CDR2: SGHTA and FQGNSA. CDR3 residues: CASSPQGVGAAEAFF. CDR3 coding DNA: TGTGCCAGCAGCCCGCAGGGGGTTGGTGCCGCTGAAGCTTTCTTT.

The V and J genes are TRBV27 and TRBJ2-6, with D perhaps matching TRBD1 (6 bases). CDR1 is MNHEY, CDR2 SMNVEV, per germline (reference sequence). The germline V and J ends were trimmed by 10 bases and 0 bases, with 19 bases remaining between them. The CDR3 spans 17 residues. CDR3 loop: CATGPGTKSSGANVLTF. CDR3 sequence (DNA): TGTGCCACAGGACCCGGGACAAAGAGCTCTGGGGCCAACGTCCTGACTTTC.

As to this clone: This same CDR3 is encoded by further DNA sequences in the sample. J is TRBJ1-1 and V is TRBV7-8; D possibly corresponds to TRBD1 (5 bases). The CDR3 totals 14 residues. Germline V CDR1 and CDR2: SGHVS, FQNEAQ. V lost 1 base to trimming and J lost 2 bases, with 8 bases between them. CDR3 amino acids: CASSLVGGNTEAFF. CDR3 sequence (DNA): TGTGCCAGCAGCTTAGTGGGGGGTAACACTGAAGCTTTCTTT.

This clone appeared once. The gene calls are TRBV29-1 and TRBJ2-2; 11 bases line up with TRBD2. The CDR3 is 14 amino acids. With 6 bases clipped from V and 6 bases from J, the junction kept 6 bases outside the gene matches. The germline gives CDR1 SQVTM, CDR2 ANQGSEA. CDR3 coding DNA: TGCAGCGTGAATAGCGGGAGGGCCCCCGGGGAGCTGTTTTTT. It encodes CSVNSGRAPGELFF.

This chain connects TRBV5-1 to TRBJ1-4; TRBD1 aligns across 8 bases. Per the germline V gene, CDR1 is SGHRS and CDR2 is YFSETQ. J lost 5 bases, V lost 1 base, and 4 bases had no gene match. The CDR3 contains 15 residues. The CDR3 coding sequence is TGCGCCAGCAGCTTGCTCCCAGGGGGCAATGAAAAACTGTTTTTT. Encoded protein: CASSLLPGGNEKLFF.

This clone was seen a handful of times. V usage is TRBV19 and J usage is TRBJ2-7, with 8 bases that match TRBD1. CDR1 is LNHDA, CDR2 SQIVND, per germline (reference sequence). This CDR3 is built from 11 residues. V trimming: 3 bases; J trimming: 12 bases; junction bases outside the gene matches: 4. The CDR3 sequence is CASSMGQELYF. DNA of the CDR3: TGTGCCAGTAGTATGGGACAGGAGTTGTACTTC.

The V call is TRBV13, the J call TRBJ2-2, with D unclear. Germline V gene data show CDR1 as PRHDT and CDR2 as FYEKMQ (reference sequence). The CDR3 sequence is 16 residues long. V lost 10 bases to trimming and J lost 6 bases, with 24 bases between them. CDR3 DNA sequence: TGTGCCATCCGGCCCCCCAGCGCCTTCCGGGCCGGGGAGCTGTTTTTT. It is translated as CAIRPPSAFRAGELFF.

This chain connects TRBV19 to TRBJ2-3, with 8 bases matching TRBD2. Germline CDR1 is LNHDA and CDR2 is SQIVND (reference sequence). This CDR3 is 17 amino acids long. V shed 4 bases, J shed 3 bases, and the junction held 12 bases outside the gene matches. The CDR3 spells CASSTSPTSVGTDTQYF. The CDR3 nucleotides are TGTGCCAGTAGTACCAGCCCGACTAGCGTAGGAACAGATACGCAGTATTTT.

The chain is built from TRBV4-1 and TRBJ2-5; tentative D call: TRBD2 (5 bases). V was cut by 6 bases and J by 3 bases, with 20 bases left in between. Germline CDR1 and CDR2: MGHRA and YSYEKL. CDR3 length equals 16 residues. DNA for the CDR3: TGCGCCAGCAGACTAGATCGCGAACTAGTGGAAGAGACCCAGTACTTC. This encodes CASRLDRELVEETQYF.

V is TRBV29-1 and J is TRBJ2-5; D is unclear. The CDR3 spans 10 residues. Germline CDR1 reads SQVTM; CDR2 reads ANQGSEA. Deletions cut 4 bases from V and 5 bases from J, with 5 bases between. The CDR3 spells CSVVRETQYF. The CDR3 DNA is TGCAGCGTTGTGAGGGAGACCCAGTACTTC.

This chain links TRBV5-6 with TRBJ2-4, with no clear D. CDR1 is SGHDT and CDR2 is YYEEEE in the germline V gene. This CDR3 is built from 13 residues. V gave up 4 bases and J gave up 5 bases, with 10 bases separating them. CDR3 sequence: CASSPGAQNIQYF. The CDR3 nucleotides read TGTGCCAGCAGCCCGGGTGCTCAAAACATTCAGTACTTC.

Only a few counts were recorded for this clone. The chain combines TRBV20-1 with TRBJ2-1; D is ambiguous. Germline CDR1 reads DFQATT; CDR2 reads SNEGSKA (reference sequence). This CDR3 has 11 amino acids. V gave up 3 bases and J gave up 9 bases, with 9 bases separating them. The CDR3 coding sequence is TGCAGTGCTAGTTCGGCAGGTGAGCAGTTCTTC. Amino acid sequence: CSASSAGEQFF.

This rearrangement joins TRBV6-5 to TRBJ2-7; weak D call: TRBD2 (5 bases). CDR1 is MNHEY and CDR2 is SVGAGI in the germline V gene. This CDR3 is 14 amino acids long. The germline V and J ends were trimmed by 0 bases and 4 bases, with 10 bases remaining between them. Here the CDR3 reads CASSYSRGFYEQYF. CDR3 nucleotide sequence: TGTGCCAGCAGTTACTCTCGCGGGTTTTACGAGCAGTACTTC.

CDR3 sequence reads: CASSLGSDRAYEQYF. As DNA, the CDR3 is TGCGCCAGCAGCTTGGGATCGGACAGGGCTTACGAGCAGTACTTC. The V gene is TRBV5-1, the J gene TRBJ2-7; 8 bases match TRBD1. Unmatched junction bases numbered 6, after V lost 0 bases and J lost 4 bases. The germline V gene has CDR1 SGHRS and CDR2 YFSETQ. This CDR3 region has 15 residues.

This clone came up once. The rearrangement joins TRBV6-6 to TRBJ1-4; the D gene is possibly TRBD1 (5 bases). V was shortened by 6 bases and J by 2 bases, with 10 bases between the two germline ends. This CDR3 is built from 14 residues. Germline V gives CDR1 MNHNY, CDR2 SVGAGI (reference sequence). The CDR3, as DNA: TGTGCCAGCAGACGCGGGGCGACTAATGAAAAACTGTTTTTT. As protein: CASRRGATNEKLFF.